This T cell receptor (beta chain) stems from a study of cytomegalovirus exposure and HLA in healthy donors. The table came from immunoSEQ multiplex PCR; TCRdb's copy has only in-frame clones and leaves some out. The sample holds under 300,000 clones, 65% to 90% seen once. CDR1 and CDR2 (germline): MNHEY, SMNVEV (reference sequence). Trimming cost V 5 bases and J 0 bases, with 14 bases left between them. The CDR3 covers 16 residues. Sequenced input: PBMCs. The receptor was derived from a woman under 30 in good health and CMV-seronegative. The chain joins TRBV27 to TRBJ2-1; the D is unclear. The CDR3 DNA sequence: TGTGCCAGCAGTAGCCTCTACCCGAGCTCCTACAATGAGCAGTTCTTC. It codes for CASSSLYPSSYNEQFF.